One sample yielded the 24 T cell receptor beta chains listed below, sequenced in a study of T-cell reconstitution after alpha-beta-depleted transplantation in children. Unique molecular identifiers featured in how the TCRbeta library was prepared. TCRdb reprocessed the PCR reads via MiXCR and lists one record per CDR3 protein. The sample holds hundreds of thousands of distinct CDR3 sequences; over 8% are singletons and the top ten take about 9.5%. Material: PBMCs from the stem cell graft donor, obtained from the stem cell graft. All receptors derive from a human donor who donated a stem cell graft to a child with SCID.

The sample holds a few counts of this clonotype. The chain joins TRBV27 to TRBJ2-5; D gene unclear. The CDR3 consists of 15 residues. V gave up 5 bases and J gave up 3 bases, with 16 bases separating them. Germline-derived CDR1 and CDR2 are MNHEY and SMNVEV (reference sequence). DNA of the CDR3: TGTGCCAGCAGTACCCTATGGGGTGGCAAAGAGACCCAGTACTTC. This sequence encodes CASSTLWGGKETQYF.

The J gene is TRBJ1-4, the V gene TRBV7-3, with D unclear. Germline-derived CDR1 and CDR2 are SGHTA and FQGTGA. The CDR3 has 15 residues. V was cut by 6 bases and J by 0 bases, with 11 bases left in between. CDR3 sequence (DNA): TGTGCCAGCAGTCTAACCGGGTCAACTAATGAAAAACTGTTTTTT. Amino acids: CASSLTGSTNEKLFF.

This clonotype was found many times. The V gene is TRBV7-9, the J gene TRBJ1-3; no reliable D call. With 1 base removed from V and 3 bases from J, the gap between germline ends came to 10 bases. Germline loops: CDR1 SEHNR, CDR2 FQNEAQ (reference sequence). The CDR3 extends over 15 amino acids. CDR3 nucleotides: TGTGCCAGCAGCTTAGGTGGTTCTTATGGAAACACCATATATTTT. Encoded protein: CASSLGGSYGNTIYF.

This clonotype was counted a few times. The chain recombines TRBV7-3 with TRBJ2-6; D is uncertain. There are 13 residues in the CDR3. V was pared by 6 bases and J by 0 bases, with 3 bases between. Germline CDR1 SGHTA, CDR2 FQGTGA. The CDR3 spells CASRHSGANVLTF. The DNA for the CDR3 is TGTGCCAGCAGACACTCTGGGGCCAACGTCCTGACTTTC. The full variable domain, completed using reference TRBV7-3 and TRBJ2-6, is GAGVSQTPSNKVTEKGKYVELRCDPISGHTALYWYRQSLGQGPEFLIYFQGTGAADDSGLPNDRFFAVRPEGSVSTLKIQRTERGDSAVYLCASRHSGANVLTFGAGSRLTVL.

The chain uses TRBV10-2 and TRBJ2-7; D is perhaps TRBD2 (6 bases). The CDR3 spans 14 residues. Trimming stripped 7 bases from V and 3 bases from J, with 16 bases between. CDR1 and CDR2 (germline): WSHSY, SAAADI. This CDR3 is CASTSGTLDYEQYF. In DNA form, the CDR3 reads TGCGCCAGCACCTCCGGGACTTTGGACTACGAGCAGTACTTC.

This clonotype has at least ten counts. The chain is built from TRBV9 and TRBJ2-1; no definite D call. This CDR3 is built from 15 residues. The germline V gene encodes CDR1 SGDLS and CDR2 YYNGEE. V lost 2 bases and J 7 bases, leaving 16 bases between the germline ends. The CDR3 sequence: CASSVGGVAPNEQFF. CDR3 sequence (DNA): TGTGCCAGCAGCGTTGGCGGTGTTGCCCCTAATGAGCAGTTCTTC.

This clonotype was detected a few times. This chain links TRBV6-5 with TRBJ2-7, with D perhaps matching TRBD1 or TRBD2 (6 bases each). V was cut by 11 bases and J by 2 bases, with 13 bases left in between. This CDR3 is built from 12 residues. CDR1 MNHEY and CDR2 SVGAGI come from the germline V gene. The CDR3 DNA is TGTGCCGTGGGGGGCGATCCCTACGAGCAGTACTTC. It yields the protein CAVGGDPYEQYF.

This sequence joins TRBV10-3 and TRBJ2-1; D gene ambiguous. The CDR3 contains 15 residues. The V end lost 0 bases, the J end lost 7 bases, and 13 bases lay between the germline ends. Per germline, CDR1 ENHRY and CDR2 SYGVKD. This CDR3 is CAISESSPTVNEQFF. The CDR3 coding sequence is TGTGCCATCAGTGAGTCGTCCCCCACGGTGAATGAGCAGTTCTTC.

The CDR3 is CASSPAGAGGQETQYF. The CDR3 DNA reads as TGCGCCAGCAGCCCGGCGGGAGCGGGGGGGCAAGAGACCCAGTACTTC. This chain links TRBV5-1 with TRBJ2-5; 10 nucleotides line up with TRBD2. CDR1 and CDR2 from the germline V gene are SGHRS and YFSETQ. V shed 4 bases, J shed 2 bases, and the junction held 8 bases outside the gene matches. The CDR3 is made up of 16 amino acids.

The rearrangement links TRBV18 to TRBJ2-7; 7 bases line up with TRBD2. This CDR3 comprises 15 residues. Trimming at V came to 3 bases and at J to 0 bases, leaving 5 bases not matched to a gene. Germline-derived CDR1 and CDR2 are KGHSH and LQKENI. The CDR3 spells CASSPGGGVSYEQYF. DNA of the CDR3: TGTGCCAGCTCACCGGGCGGGGGAGTCTCCTACGAGCAGTACTTC.

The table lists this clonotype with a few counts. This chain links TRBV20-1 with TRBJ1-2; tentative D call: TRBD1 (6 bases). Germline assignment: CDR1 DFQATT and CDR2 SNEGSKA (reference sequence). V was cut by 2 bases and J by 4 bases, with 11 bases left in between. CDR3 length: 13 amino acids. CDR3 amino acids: CSARIGQSYGYTF. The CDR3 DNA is TGCAGTGCTAGAATCGGACAGTCCTATGGCTACACCTTC.

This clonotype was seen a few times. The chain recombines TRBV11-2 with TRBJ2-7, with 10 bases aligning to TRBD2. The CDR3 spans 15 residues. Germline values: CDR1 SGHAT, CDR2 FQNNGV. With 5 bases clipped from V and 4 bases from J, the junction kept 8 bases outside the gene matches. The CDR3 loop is CASSAASGGAYEQYF. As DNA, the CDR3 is TGTGCCAGCAGCGCTGCTAGCGGGGGTGCTTACGAGCAGTACTTC.

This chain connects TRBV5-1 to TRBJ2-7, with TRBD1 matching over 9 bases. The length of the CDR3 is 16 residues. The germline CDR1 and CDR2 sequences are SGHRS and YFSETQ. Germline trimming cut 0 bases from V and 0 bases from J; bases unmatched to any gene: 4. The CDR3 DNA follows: TGCGCCAGCAGCTTGGGGGGGACAGGGAGCTCCTACGAGCAGTACTTC. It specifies CASSLGGTGSSYEQYF.

CDR3 residues: CASSLAAEVNTEAFF. DNA for the CDR3: TGCGCCAGCAGCTTGGCGGCAGAGGTGAACACTGAAGCTTTCTTT. J is TRBJ1-1 and V is TRBV5-1; D unclear. V lost 0 bases and J 0 bases, leaving 9 bases between the germline ends. Germline CDR1 is SGHRS and CDR2 is YFSETQ. This CDR3 spans 15 amino acids.

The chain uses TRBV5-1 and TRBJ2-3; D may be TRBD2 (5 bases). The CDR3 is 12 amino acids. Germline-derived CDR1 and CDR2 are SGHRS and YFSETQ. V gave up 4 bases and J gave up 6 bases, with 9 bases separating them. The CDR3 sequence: CASSVTGDTQYF. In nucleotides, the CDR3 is TGCGCCAGCAGCGTCACGGGGGATACGCAGTATTTT.

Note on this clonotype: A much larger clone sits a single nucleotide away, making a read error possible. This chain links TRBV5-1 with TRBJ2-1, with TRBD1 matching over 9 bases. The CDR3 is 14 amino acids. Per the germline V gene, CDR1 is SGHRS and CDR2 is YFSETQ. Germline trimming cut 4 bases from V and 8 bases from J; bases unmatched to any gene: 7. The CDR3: CASSRDRDNDEQFF. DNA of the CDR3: TGCGCCAGCAGCCGGGACAGGGATAACGATGAGCAGTTCTTC.

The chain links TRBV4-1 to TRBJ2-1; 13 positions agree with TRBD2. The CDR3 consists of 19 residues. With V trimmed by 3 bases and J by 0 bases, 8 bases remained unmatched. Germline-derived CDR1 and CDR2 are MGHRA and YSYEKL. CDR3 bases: TGCGCCAGCAGCCAGCTTGGACTAGCGGGGGATCGCTCCTACAATGAGCAGTTCTTC. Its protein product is CASSQLGLAGDRSYNEQFF.

CDR3 loop: CASSPSGASFYGYTF. The CDR3 DNA reads TGTGCCAGCAGCCCCTCGGGGGCAAGCTTCTATGGCTACACCTTC. The chain couples TRBV7-2 to TRBJ1-2, with D possibly being TRBD1 (6 bases). This CDR3 is built from 15 residues. V was shortened by 5 bases and J by 4 bases, with 17 bases between the two germline ends. Germline values: CDR1 SGHTA, CDR2 FQGNSA.

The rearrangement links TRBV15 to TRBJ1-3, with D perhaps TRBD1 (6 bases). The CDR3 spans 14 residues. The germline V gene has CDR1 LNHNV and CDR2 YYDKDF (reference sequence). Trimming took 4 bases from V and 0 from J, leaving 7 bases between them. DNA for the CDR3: TGTGCCACCAGCACACAGGGCTCTGGAAACACCATATATTTT. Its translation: CATSTQGSGNTIYF.

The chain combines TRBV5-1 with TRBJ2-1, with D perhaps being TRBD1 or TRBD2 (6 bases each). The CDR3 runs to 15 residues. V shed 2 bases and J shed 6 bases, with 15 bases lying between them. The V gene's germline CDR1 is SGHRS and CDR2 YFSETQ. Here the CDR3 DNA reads TGCGCCAGCAGCTTTCGCGGGGAAGGGGGCAATGAGCAGTTCTTC. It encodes CASSFRGEGGNEQFF.

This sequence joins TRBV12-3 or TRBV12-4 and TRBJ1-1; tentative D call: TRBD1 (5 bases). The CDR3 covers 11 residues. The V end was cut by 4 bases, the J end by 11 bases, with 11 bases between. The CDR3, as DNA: TGTGCCAGCAGTTCGGGGGTGTGGGCTTTCTTT. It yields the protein CASSSGVWAFF.

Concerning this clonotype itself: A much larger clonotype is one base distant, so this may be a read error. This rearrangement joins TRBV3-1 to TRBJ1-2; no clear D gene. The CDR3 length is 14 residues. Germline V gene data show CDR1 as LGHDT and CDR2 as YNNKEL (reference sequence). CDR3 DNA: TGTGCCAGCAGCCCCCCGTTCGTTGACTATGGCTACTCCTTC. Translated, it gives CASSPPFVDYGYSF.

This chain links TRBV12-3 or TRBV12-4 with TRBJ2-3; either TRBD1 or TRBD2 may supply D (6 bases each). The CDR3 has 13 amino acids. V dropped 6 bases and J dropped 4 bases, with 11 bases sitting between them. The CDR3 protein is CASRTRGADTQYF. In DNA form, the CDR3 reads TGTGCCAGCAGAACTAGGGGGGCAGATACGCAGTATTTT.

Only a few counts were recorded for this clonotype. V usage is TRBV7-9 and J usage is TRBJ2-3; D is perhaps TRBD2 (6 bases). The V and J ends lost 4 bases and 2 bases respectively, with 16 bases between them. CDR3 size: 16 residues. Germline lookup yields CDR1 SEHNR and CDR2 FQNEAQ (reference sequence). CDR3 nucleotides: TGTGCCAGCAGCTATCGGCGGAGGGAATTCACAGATACGCAGTATTTT. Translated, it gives CASSYRRREFTDTQYF.